Below, one T cell receptor (beta chain) is given with its context. No antigen is known for it. The input lacks base qualities; no much larger clone sits a single base away. The library was produced with the immunoSEQ multiplex PCR assay. The paper's data handling went like this. A statistical classification framework was built to diagnose cytomegalovirus status from the catalog of TCR beta chain sequences. The clones in this table, taken by TCRdb from immuneACCESS, are in-frame only. Not every clone is retained; where verified, under half of the shortfall comes from an unresolved V gene, and the cause of the rest is unknown. Clone size and V and J calls were adopted from that table, with D and trimming inferred from the DNA. The table for this sample lists approximately 200,000 clones; 65% to 90% of them were counted only once. Over 10% of the sample rests with the top ten. The CDR3 holds 14 amino acids from the cysteine to the phenylalanine. The DNA shown is the 42-base CDR3, in frame from base 1. Looking up the germline V gene yields CDR1 SGHRS and CDR2 YFSETQ. V was cut back by 2 bases and J by 2 bases, leaving a gap of 11 bases between them.

These data belong to a study of cytomegalovirus exposure and HLA in healthy donors (dated by TCRdb to between 2016 and 2019). Broadly, across the study: The approximately 710 repertoires of the first cohort and the 120 validation repertoires were produced on the same platform, according to a later analysis. The aim of the study was to test whether cataloging public T cell receptors could identify signatures of past pathogen exposure. Besides the first cohort of around 670 subjects, a separate validation cohort made up of some 110 different subjects was used. To predict cytomegalovirus infection status, the study brought together high-throughput TCR immunosequencing, statistical association of individual TCRs with disease status, and machine learning.

General study outcomes and caveats: Cytomegalovirus status was reported to be diagnosed by the classifier with high specificity and sensitivity in both the original and validation cohorts. Subsequent analysis determined that TCRs grouped into clusters in the first cohort also showed a tendency toward co-occurrence across the 120 validation repertoires, and about 94% of cluster scores exceeded 0. Three of the identified cytomegalovirus-associated TCR beta chains were confirmed in vitro to be specific for cytomegalovirus antigens. It was suggested by the authors that the approach could potentially be generalized to other disease states and immunological phenotypes. The study listed 150 to 200 TCR beta chains as associated with cytomegalovirus. A later analysis had no HLA typing for the validation cohort, so co-occurrence there was scored across all 130 or so repertoires. Most TCR sequences were observed very rarely across donors, whereas some public TCRs were present in many individuals.

The donors belonged to the validation cohort of roughly 120 subjects, which was separate from the approximately 700-subject first cohort. The V and J segments used are TRBV5-1 and TRBJ2-7, with the D gene too uncertain to name. This clonotype was sampled from a woman in her twenties or thirties in good health and CMV-seropositive. The sequencing input was PBMCs. The CDR3 corresponds to CASSFEALTYEQYF. The DNA sequence reads TGCGCCAGCAGCTTCGAGGCTCTTACCTACGAGCAGTACTTC.